This T cell receptor (beta chain) is from a study of T cell repertoires in cytomegalovirus infection. MiXCR, applied by TCRdb to the reads, yields one record per CDR3 protein. The repertoire includes some 270,000 distinct CDR3 sequences, around 20% of them detected once, and under 25% sits in the top ten. As for this clonotype: Its specificity is unknown.

There are 16 residues in the CDR3. The junction had 9 bases not matched to a gene; V was cut back by 4 bases and J by 5 bases. Germline-derived CDR1 and CDR2 are SGHVS and FQNEAQ. The material sequenced was cultured PBMCs, taken from culture after CMV antigen stimulation. The chain has TRBV7-8 and TRBJ2-5; 11 positions agree with TRBD2. The sequence derives from a human donor in good health (CMV status not recorded). Some clones in this sample may be carry-over from other donors' samples. CDR3 DNA: TGTGCCAGCAGCTCCCGTCGACTAGCGGGACAGGAGACCCAGTACTTC. Translated: CASSSRRLAGQETQYF.